These 6 T cell receptor beta chains were all obtained from the same sample, sequenced in a study of blood T cell repertoires in COVID-19. Profiling relied on immunoSEQ multiplex PCR, and the TCRdb table lists in-frame clones only, not all of them. The sample lists roughly 400,000 clones, around 90% occurring once. The sequenced sample consisted of PBMCs or T cells enriched from blood (not recorded which). These receptors all come from a woman aged 40 to 49 with acute COVID-19.

This chain joins TRBV2 and TRBJ1-2; a weak D match, TRBD1 (5 bases). The CDR3 extends over 14 amino acids. Germline V gene data show CDR1 as SNHLY and CDR2 as FYNNEI. Between the trimmed V and J ends, which lost 0 bases and 4 bases, there was a span of 9 bases. The CDR3 loop reads CASSEASGGYGYTF. Written as DNA, the CDR3 is TGTGCCAGCAGTGAAGCCTCGGGGGGCTATGGCTACACCTTC.

The V and J genes are TRBV19 and TRBJ2-7, with 7 bases that match TRBD2. The V gene's germline CDR1 is LNHDA and CDR2 SQIVND (reference sequence). The CDR3 has 16 residues. The junction had 12 bases not matched to a gene; V was cut back by 1 base and J by 6 bases. DNA of the CDR3: TGTGCCAGTAGTATAGGGGGGGACTACCCTAAAAGCGAGCAGTACTTC. This codes for CASSIGGDYPKSEQYF.

The gene calls are TRBV30 and TRBJ1-3; the match to TRBD1 covers 7 bases. This CDR3 is built from 14 residues. With 1 base clipped from V and 3 bases from J, the junction kept 3 bases outside the gene matches. Germline V gene data show CDR1 as GTSNPN and CDR2 as SVGIG (reference sequence). Here the CDR3 reads CAWSDRGIGNTIYF. The DNA for the CDR3 is TGTGCCTGGAGTGACAGGGGAATTGGAAACACCATATATTTT.

CDR3 region: CASSESPPTREKWEQYF. CDR3 DNA: TGCGCCAGCAGTGAATCGCCCCCTACTAGGGAAAAATGGGAGCAGTACTTC. The chain combines TRBV10-2 with TRBJ2-7; D is possibly TRBD2 (5 bases). This CDR3 is 17 amino acids long. V gave up 3 bases and J gave up 7 bases, with 25 bases separating them. The germline V gene encodes CDR1 WSHSY and CDR2 SAAADI.

A note on this clone: A much more abundant neighbour one base away suggests this may be a read error. This chain connects TRBV11-2 to TRBJ1-2; weak D call: TRBD1 (5 bases). Germline-derived CDR1 and CDR2 are SGHAT and FQNNGV. V was trimmed by 5 bases and J by 0 bases, leaving 7 bases between them. The CDR3 is 13 residues long. CDR3 DNA: TGTGCCAGCAGCCAGACAGCTAACTATGGCTACACCTTC. Its protein product is CASSQTANYGYTF.

The chain recombines TRBV3-1 (or the pseudogene TRBV3-2) with TRBJ1-2, with a tentative D call TRBD1 (5 bases). Germline values: CDR1 LGHDT, CDR2 YNNKEL (reference sequence). V was cut by 2 bases and J by 8 bases, with 15 bases left in between. The CDR3 is 14 residues long. CDR3 in DNA: TGTGCCAGCAGCCAACATACCGGGACTTGGGGCTACACCTTC. It codes for CASSQHTGTWGYTF.